This T cell receptor beta chain stems from a study of T-cell memory formation after mild COVID-19. Study in general: The two donors had largely donor-specific TCR clusters. Study-wide points: Confirmation was lacking for SARS-CoV-2 specificity of second-wave clones that peaked on day 37. Clones that shrank (day 15 to 85) were balanced CD4/CD8, whereas later expanders leaned CD4+.

Constant-segment-primed 5'RACE gave TCR alpha and TCR beta cDNA libraries with sample barcodes and UMIs. Using its own MiXCR run on the 5' RACE reads, TCRdb lists one record per CDR3 protein. The repertoire holds approximately 240,000 distinct CDR3 sequences, with less than 20% as singletons. This clonotype appeared many times. Its antigen remains unknown. The V gene's germline CDR1 is DFQATT and CDR2 SNEGSKA (reference sequence). CDR3 size: 14 residues. Trimming pared 3 bases from V and 7 bases from J, leaving 13 bases between. Sequenced material: PBMCs or a T cell subset sorted from them (not recorded which). The rearrangement uses TRBV20-1 and TRBJ1-6; tentatively, D is TRBD1 (5 bases). The clonotype comes from a man between 18 and 35 years old who had mild COVID-19 (a few samples of this study predate the infection). Cell type and time point are not known. The CDR3 is CSARWGVNNSPLHF. CDR3 DNA sequence: TGCAGTGCTAGGTGGGGGGTCAACAATTCACCCCTCCACTTT.